Sequencing of this T cell receptor (beta chain) was carried out in a study of T cell responses to AZD1222 COVID-19 vaccine. Study results and caveats: Two AZD1222 doses significantly raised spike-specific TCR breadth and depth over controls. The study identified only a handful of AZD1222 recipients as seropositive at baseline.

Libraries were prepared by immunoSEQ multiplex PCR; TCRdb keeps only in-frame clonotypes and omits some of them. Among 150,000 to 200,000 clones listed, 90% were seen once. Points on this clone: Its antigen remains unidentified.

The CDR3 sequence is 15 residues long. Germline values: CDR1 MGHRA, CDR2 YSYEKL. Unmatched junction bases numbered 4, after V lost 2 bases and J lost 5 bases. Sample: peripheral blood, taken on day 0 of AZD1222 vaccination. The chain carries TRBV4-1 and TRBJ1-5; 9 bases fit TRBD1. The TCR sequence derives from an adult in good health. CDR3 protein: CASSQHDRGDQPQHF. The CDR3 bases are TGCGCCAGCAGCCAACATGACAGGGGGGATCAGCCCCAGCATTTT.